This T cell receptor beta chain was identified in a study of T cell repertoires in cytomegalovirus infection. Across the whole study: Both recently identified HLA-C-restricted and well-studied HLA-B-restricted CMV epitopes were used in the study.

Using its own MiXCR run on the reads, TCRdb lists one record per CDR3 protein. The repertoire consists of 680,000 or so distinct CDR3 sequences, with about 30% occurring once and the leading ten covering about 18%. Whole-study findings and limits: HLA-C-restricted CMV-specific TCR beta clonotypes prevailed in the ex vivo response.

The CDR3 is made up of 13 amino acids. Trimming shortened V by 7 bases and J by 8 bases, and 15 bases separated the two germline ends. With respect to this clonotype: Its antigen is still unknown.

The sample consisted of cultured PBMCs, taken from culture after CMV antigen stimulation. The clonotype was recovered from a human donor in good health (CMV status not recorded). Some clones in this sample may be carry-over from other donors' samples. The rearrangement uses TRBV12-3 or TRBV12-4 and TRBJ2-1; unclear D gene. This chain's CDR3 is CASTRLADDEQFF. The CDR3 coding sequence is TGTGCCAGCACCCGACTCGCGGACGATGAGCAGTTCTTC.